The 11 T cell receptor beta chains below all came from one sample that was sequenced in a study of shared clonotypes between healthy human individuals. Terminally differentiated effector memory CD45RA+ cells were left out of the naive CD8 fraction, which was CD45RO-negative and positively selected for CCR7. Some clones are missing from TCRdb's copy, which holds only in-frame ones; the method was immunoSEQ multiplex PCR. The sample consists of 800,000 or so clones, just over 95% of them appearing once. The sample was naive CD8+ T cells sorted from blood. These receptors were collected from a man aged 30 to 45 in good health.

The chain has TRBV4-2 and TRBJ2-7; D gene uncertain. The CDR3 is 12 residues long. V was shortened by 0 bases and J by 6 bases, with 6 bases between the two germline ends. Germline V gene data show CDR1 as LGHNA and CDR2 as YNFKEQ. The CDR3 protein is CASSQDSAEQYF. In DNA form, the CDR3 reads TGTGCCAGCAGCCAAGACTCCGCCGAGCAGTACTTC.

V is TRBV5-1 and J is TRBJ2-7; maybe TRBD1 (6 bases). CDR1 is SGHRS and CDR2 is YFSETQ in the germline V gene. V shed 0 bases and J shed 5 bases, with 15 bases lying between them. CDR3 size: 15 residues. The CDR3 DNA sequence: TGCGCCAGCAGCTTGGGTTCGGCAGGGGCAAACGAGCAGTACTTC. The encoded protein is CASSLGSAGANEQYF. Combining the CDR3 with reference TRBV5-1 and TRBJ2-7 gives the whole variable domain KAGVTQTPRYLIKTRGQQVTLSCSPISGHRSVSWYQQTPGQGLQFLFEYFSETQRNKGNFPGRFSGRQFSNSRSEMNVSTLELGDSALYLCASSLGSAGANEQYFGPGTRLTVT.

The chain uses TRBV4-1 and TRBJ2-7; 9 nucleotides match TRBD1. This CDR3 region has 19 residues. The germline V gene encodes CDR1 MGHRA and CDR2 YSYEKL. With V trimmed by 5 bases and J by 1 base, 18 bases remained unmatched. The CDR3 sequence is CASSSAAGTGSLWSYEQYF. CDR3 sequence (DNA): TGCGCCAGCAGCTCAGCAGCCGGGACAGGGTCATTGTGGTCCTACGAGCAGTACTTC.

This clone was seen just once. This chain joins TRBV6-1 and TRBJ2-7; maybe TRBD1 (5 bases). The CDR3 is 14 amino acids. CDR1 is MNHNS and CDR2 is SASEGT in the germline V gene. V shed 2 bases and J shed 5 bases, with 13 bases lying between them. The DNA of the CDR3 is TGTGCCAGCAGTGAATTCTTCAGGGTTGACGAGCAGTACTTC. This sequence encodes CASSEFFRVDEQYF.

The J gene is TRBJ2-5, the V gene TRBV27; D call uncertain. Germline CDR1 MNHEY, CDR2 SMNVEV (reference sequence). The CDR3 runs 16 residues. The V gene lost 2 bases and the J gene lost 3 bases, with 16 bases spanning the gap. The CDR3 here is CASSLGQPVLKETQYF. The CDR3 region has the DNA TGTGCCAGCAGTTTAGGGCAACCTGTACTCAAAGAGACCCAGTACTTC.

V and J are TRBV29-1 and TRBJ1-5, with TRBD1 identical over 10 bases. Germline CDR1 SQVTM, CDR2 ANQGSEA. Germline trimming cut 6 bases from V and 8 bases from J; bases unmatched to any gene: 10. The CDR3 has 14 amino acids. CDR3 in DNA: TGCAGCGTGCCCGGGACAGGGGCGTCCGAGCCCCAGCATTTT. Protein: CSVPGTGASEPQHF.

The gene calls are TRBV28 and TRBJ2-7, with no clear D. V was shortened by 3 bases and J by 1 base, with 7 bases between the two germline ends. Germline V lookup: CDR1 MDHEN, CDR2 SYDVKM. The CDR3 is 13 residues long. The CDR3 spells CASSFWSSYEQYF. The CDR3 coding sequence is TGTGCCAGCAGTTTCTGGTCTTCCTACGAGCAGTACTTC.

This sequence joins TRBV14 and TRBJ2-5; 8 bases agree with TRBD2. Germline trimming cut 4 bases from V and 1 base from J; bases unmatched to any gene: 8. The CDR3 contains 16 residues. Germline assignment: CDR1 SGHDN and CDR2 FVKESK. CDR3 DNA sequence: TGTGCCAGCAGCCCCACGACTAGCGCAATCCAAGAGACCCAGTACTTC. Its translation: CASSPTTSAIQETQYF.

The gene calls are TRBV10-2 and TRBJ1-1; D is undetermined. Trimming took 5 bases from V and 0 from J, leaving 13 bases between them. The CDR3 is 15 residues long. CDR1 is WSHSY, CDR2 SAAADI, per germline. The CDR3 DNA is TGCGCCAGCAGTTCGTATACGGAGATGAACACTGAAGCTTTCTTT. It specifies CASSSYTEMNTEAFF.

This chain links TRBV27 with TRBJ1-5, with TRBD1 matching over 7 bases. Germline values: CDR1 MNHEY, CDR2 SMNVEV (reference sequence). This CDR3 has 15 amino acids. V gave up 4 bases and J gave up 9 bases; unmatched junction bases: 12. The CDR3 loop is CASSSQGQEFAPQHF. CDR3 in DNA: TGTGCCAGCAGTTCCCAAGGACAGGAATTTGCGCCCCAGCATTTT.

This clone was picked up one time. The chain is built from TRBV6-5 and TRBJ2-7; D is tentatively TRBD1 or TRBD2 (5 bases each). Trimming pared 1 base from V and 6 bases from J, leaving 10 bases between. CDR1 is MNHEY and CDR2 is SVGAGI in the germline V gene. This CDR3 is built from 13 residues. The CDR3 protein is CASSYYSRGEQYF. The CDR3 DNA reads TGTGCCAGCAGTTACTACTCGAGGGGCGAGCAGTACTTC.